One sample yielded the 4 T cell receptor beta chains listed below, sequenced in a study of cytomegalovirus exposure and HLA in healthy donors. The PCR contained 60 Vbeta and 13 Jbeta primers. Clones were read by immunoSEQ multiplex PCR, and TCRdb kept only the in-frame ones, dropping some. The data show about 170,000 clones, 65% to 75% seen once. Sequencing input: PBMCs. The receptors were gathered from a girl aged 10-17 years in good health and CMV-seronegative.

CDR3 protein: CASAERVTEAFF. DNA for the CDR3: TGTGCCAGCGCAGAGAGGGTGACTGAAGCTTTCTTT. The chain joins TRBV2 to TRBJ1-1; D remains unclear. V shed 8 bases and J shed 5 bases, with 12 bases lying between them. The germline V gene has CDR1 SNHLY and CDR2 FYNNEI. The CDR3 consists of 12 residues.

This clone was seen more than once but under ten times. V and J are TRBV13 and TRBJ2-1; 14 nucleotides match TRBD2. The CDR3 sequence is 15 residues long. Trimming removed 7 bases from V and 10 bases from J; junction bases left unmatched: 9. Germline V gives CDR1 PRHDT, CDR2 FYEKMQ (reference sequence). The CDR3 coding sequence is TGTGCCAGCATCAAAACGGGACTAGCGGGGGAGGAGCAGTTCTTC. This sequence encodes CASIKTGLAGEEQFF.

As concerns this clone: Without the conserved terminal phenylalanine or tryptophan, this CDR3 likely stems from a read error. The gene calls are TRBV29-1 and TRBJ1-2; 9 nucleotides agree with TRBD1. The CDR3 is made up of 13 amino acids. V trimming: 6 bases; J trimming: 4 bases; junction bases outside the gene matches: 6. Per the germline V gene, CDR1 is SQVTM and CDR2 is ANQGSEA. The CDR3 DNA sequence: TGCAGCGTGGGACAGGGATGGGGCTATGGCTACACCCTC. Its protein is CSVGQGWGYGYTL.

Remarks on this clone: Other DNA sequences in the same sample also yield this CDR3. The gene calls are TRBV7-9 and TRBJ1-3; D remains unclear. V lost 1 base to trimming and J lost 4 bases, with 5 bases between them. The CDR3 is 13 amino acids. The germline V gene encodes CDR1 SEHNR and CDR2 FQNEAQ (reference sequence). This chain's CDR3 is CASSLGGGNTIYF. As DNA, the CDR3 is TGTGCCAGCAGCTTAGGCGGGGGAAACACCATATATTTT. The variable domain in full, completed from reference TRBV7-9 and TRBJ1-3, reads DTGVSQNPRHKITKRGQNVTFRCDPISEHNRLYWYRQTLGQGPEFLTYFQNEAQLEKSRLLSDRFSAERPKGSFSTLEIQRTEQGDSAMYLCASSLGGGNTIYFGEGSWLTVV.